This T cell receptor beta chain was recorded in a study of blood T cells in healthy people across ages. Combining a sample-barcoded 5' primer with a J-beta primer mix, a second PCR ran for roughly 7 to 12 cycles. Using its own MiXCR run on the 5' RACE reads, TCRdb lists one record per CDR3 protein. The sample has about 2 million distinct CDR3 sequences, around 50% seen once. Germline V gene lookup returns CDR1 MNHEY and CDR2 SVGAGI. V was shortened by 4 bases and J by 7 bases, with 14 bases between the two germline ends. The CDR3 totals 15 residues. This chain connects TRBV6-5 to TRBJ1-6; D gene ambiguous. The receptor was derived from a woman aged 40 to 49 in good health. The specimen sequenced was blood. The CDR3 DNA follows: TGTGCCAGCAGTTCGACTCGACCGAGGAATTCACCCCTCCACTTT. The encoded protein is CASSSTRPRNSPLHF.